Listed below are T cell receptor beta chains from one sample, sequenced in a study of response to subunit inactivated influenza vaccine. TCRdb recomputed calls from the RT-PCR reads with MiXCR, one row per CDR3 protein. The profile shows just over 300,000 distinct CDR3 sequences, about 20% of them singletons. The sequencing used PBMCs from blood, collected approximately 20 months after vaccination. Every receptor here comes from a man aged 50-75 years who received an inactivated influenza vaccine. CDR3s include the opening cysteine and the closing phenylalanine or tryptophan. A D gene is named only where the DNA matches it firmly. Expanded clones get a size class; other rows say once, few or many, or leave the size out.

d_call	v_call	clone_size	j_call	cdr3_aa	cdr3_nt
NA	TRBV2	NA	TRBJ1-5	CATRGAGLNQPQHF	TGTGCCACCCGTGGGGCGGGTCTCAATCAGCCCCAGCATTTT
NA	TRBV20-1	many	TRBJ1-6	CSAKQGGSYNSPLHF	TGCAGTGCTAAACAAGGGGGCTCCTATAATTCACCCCTCCACTTT
TRBD2	TRBV3-1	NA	TRBJ2-1	CASSQRGGSWSYNEQFF	TGTGCCAGCAGCCAACGAGGCGGGAGTTGGTCCTACAATGAGCAGTTCTTC
NA	TRBV7-2	few	TRBJ1-2	CASSYRTANYGYTF	TGTGCCAGCAGCTACAGGACAGCTAACTATGGCTACACCTTC
NA	TRBV6-5	few	TRBJ1-4	CASSYPQGGLGANEKLFF	TGTGCCAGCAGTTACCCTCAGGGTGGTTTGGGAGCTAATGAAAAACTGTTTTTT
TRBD1	TRBV12-3/TRBV12-4	NA	TRBJ2-2	CASRWTGATGELFF	TGTGCCAGCAGATGGACAGGGGCCACCGGGGAGCTGTTTTTT
NA	TRBV12-3/TRBV12-4	NA	TRBJ1-2	CASSIVPAGGYTF	TGTGCCAGCAGCATCGTCCCTGCTGGTGGCTACACCTTC
TRBD1	TRBV20-1	NA	TRBJ1-1	CSAVDRGWNTEAFF	TGCAGTGCGGTGGACAGGGGGTGGAACACTGAAGCTTTCTTT
TRBD2	TRBV4-1	few	TRBJ2-6	CASSQSSGATGANVLTF	TGCGCCAGCAGCCAGTCCAGCGGGGCCACTGGGGCCAACGTCCTGACTTTC
NA	TRBV2	many	TRBJ1-3	CASTGQRSGNTIYF	TGTGCCTCTACCGGACAGCGCTCTGGAAACACCATATATTTT
TRBD2	TRBV6-1	few	TRBJ2-2	CASRKAGGAGDVGELFF	TGTGCCAGCAGGAAAGCCGGGGGAGCGGGAGACGTCGGGGAGCTGTTTTTT
TRBD2	TRBV20-1	NA	TRBJ2-1	CSALTGLGSEQFF	TGCAGTGCGCTAACGGGACTAGGGAGTGAGCAGTTCTTC
TRBD1	TRBV12-3/TRBV12-4	NA	TRBJ1-3	CASSHGGQGSGNTIYF	TGTGCCAGCAGTCACGGGGGACAGGGTTCTGGAAACACCATATATTTT
NA	TRBV5-1	NA	TRBJ2-3	CASSQGTSSRTDTQYF	TGCGCCAGCAGCCAAGGGACTTCTTCCCGCACAGATACGCAGTATTTT
TRBD1	TRBV6-1	many	TRBJ1-5	CASSRDRAQPQHF	TGTGCCAGCAGCCGGGACAGGGCTCAGCCCCAGCATTTT
TRBD1	TRBV24-1	NA	TRBJ2-1	CATSGGQEYNEQFF	TGTGCCACCAGTGGCGGACAGGAGTACAATGAGCAGTTCTTC
TRBD1	TRBV5-1	few	TRBJ2-7	CASSLGTGGWEQYF	TGCGCCAGCAGCTTGGGGACAGGGGGCTGGGAGCAGTACTTC
TRBD1	TRBV2	NA	TRBJ2-7	CASVRDRDSEQYF	TGTGCCAGCGTCCGGGACAGGGATAGCGAGCAGTACTTC
TRBD1	TRBV29-1	NA	TRBJ1-5	CSVWTGGQPQHF	TGCAGCGTTTGGACAGGGGGACAGCCCCAGCATTTT
TRBD2	TRBV5-1	NA	TRBJ2-5	CASSLDWTSGMQTQYF	TGCGCCAGCAGCTTGGATTGGACTAGCGGGATGCAGACCCAGTACTTC
TRBD1	TRBV5-5	NA	TRBJ1-1	CASSWTGGAEAFF	TGTGCCAGCAGCTGGACAGGGGGGGCTGAAGCTTTCTTT
NA	TRBV28	once	TRBJ2-7	CASSLGFRNPYEQYF	TGTGCCAGCAGTTTAGGGTTCAGAAACCCCTACGAGCAGTACTTC
TRBD2	TRBV11-1	few	TRBJ2-1	CASSASGGTSGRAYNEQFF	TGTGCCAGCAGCGCGTCAGGAGGGACTAGCGGGAGGGCCTACAATGAGCAGTTCTTC
TRBD1	TRBV24-1	NA	TRBJ1-5	CATSSTGEQPQHF	TGTGCCACCAGCTCAACAGGGGAGCAGCCCCAGCATTTT
NA	TRBV7-2	few	TRBJ2-1	CASSLVRANEQFF	TGTGCCAGCAGCTTAGTCAGGGCCAATGAGCAGTTCTTC
NA	TRBV19	NA	TRBJ1-2	CASRQGTTANYGYTF	TGTGCCAGTCGCCAAGGGACAACCGCTAACTATGGCTACACCTTC
NA	TRBV23-1	NA	TRBJ1-5	CASSQLQEIGNQPQHF	TGCGCCAGCAGTCAATTACAGGAGATCGGCAATCAGCCCCAGCATTTT
NA	TRBV12-3/TRBV12-4	NA	TRBJ2-3	CASSLVSGVTDTQYF	TGTGCCAGCAGTTTGGTTAGCGGCGTCACAGATACGCAGTATTTT
NA	TRBV5-1	NA	TRBJ1-1	CASSSRGPNTEAFF	TGCGCCAGCAGCTCAAGGGGACCCAACACTGAAGCTTTCTTT
NA	TRBV6-5	many	TRBJ1-5	CASSLITGWDGQPQHF	TGTGCCAGCAGTTTGATAACAGGGTGGGATGGTCAGCCCCAGCATTTT
TRBD2	TRBV20-1	NA	TRBJ2-3	CSATDREGLSDTQYF	TGCAGTGCCACCGACCGGGAGGGCCTATCAGATACGCAGTATTTT
TRBD2	TRBV7-9	NA	TRBJ2-5	CASSQGLGETQYF	TGTGCCAGCAGCCAGGGACTAGGAGAGACCCAGTACTTC
NA	TRBV18	NA	TRBJ1-1	CASSPPNQIMKNTEAFF	TGTGCCAGCTCACCACCGAACCAGATAATGAAAAACACTGAAGCTTTCTTT
NA	TRBV29-1	NA	TRBJ1-1	CSVEKHGGTEAFF	TGCAGCGTTGAAAAACACGGAGGGACTGAAGCTTTCTTT
TRBD1	TRBV19	NA	TRBJ1-1	CASSTRDRGLMNTEAFF	TGTGCCAGTAGTACCCGGGACAGGGGGCTAATGAACACTGAAGCTTTCTTT
NA	TRBV5-1	NA	TRBJ1-1	CASSPIGQMNTEAFF	TGCGCCAGCAGCCCCATCGGACAAATGAACACTGAAGCTTTCTTT
NA	TRBV25-1	NA	TRBJ1-6	CASSEFEGTNSPLHF	TGTGCCAGCAGTGAATTCGAGGGGACAAATTCACCCCTCCACTTT
TRBD2	TRBV20-1	NA	TRBJ2-1	CSASPPGGGAGQFF	TGCAGTGCTAGCCCCCCGGGCGGGGGGGCAGGGCAGTTCTTC
NA	TRBV11-2	NA	TRBJ1-1	CASRPRNLRKTEAFF	TGTGCCAGCAGGCCACGGAATCTGCGCAAAACTGAAGCTTTCTTT
NA	TRBV4-1	NA	TRBJ1-2	CASSPPPTKGHYGYTF	TGCGCCAGCAGTCCTCCTCCCACCAAGGGGCACTATGGCTACACCTTC
NA	TRBV29-1	NA	TRBJ2-1	CSVEGPSSYNEQFF	TGCAGCGTTGAAGGGCCTAGCTCCTACAATGAGCAGTTCTTC
TRBD2	TRBV7-6	NA	TRBJ2-7	CASSGLAGDRYEQYF	TGTGCCAGCAGCGGACTAGCGGGAGATCGGTACGAGCAGTACTTC
NA	TRBV4-2	many	TRBJ1-4	CASSQSTNEKLFF	TGTGCCAGCAGCCAATCAACTAATGAAAAACTGTTTTTT
NA	TRBV7-8	NA	TRBJ2-5	CASSLEPIQETQYF	TGTGCCAGCAGCTTAGAGCCAATCCAAGAGACCCAGTACTTC
TRBD1	TRBV6-2/TRBV6-3	few	TRBJ1-2	CASVGAQGAAGYTF	TGTGCCAGCGTCGGAGCCCAGGGGGCGGCTGGCTACACCTTC
TRBD2	TRBV12-3/TRBV12-4	NA	TRBJ2-7	CASSLPLAGQYEQYF	TGTGCCAGCAGTTTGCCTCTAGCGGGACAATACGAGCAGTACTTC